The clone carrying this TCR beta chain has more than one count but fewer than ten. Trimming shortened V by 3 bases and J by 5 bases, and 8 bases separated the two germline ends. CDR1 and CDR2 (germline): MDHEN, SYDVKM. The length of the CDR3 is 12 residues. The data belong to a study of blood T cells in healthy people across ages. A second PCR, run for about 7 to 11 cycles, used a sample-barcoded 5' primer plus a J-beta primer mix. Each CDR3 protein is one row after TCRdb ran MiXCR on the 5' RACE reads. Of about 1.6 million distinct CDR3 sequences in the sample, 34% were seen once. This chain connects TRBV28 to TRBJ2-7; a possible D gene is TRBD2 (6 bases). This TCR was sampled from a woman under 40 in good health. Sequenced sample: blood. This CDR3 is CASSFGRNEQYF. CDR3 nucleotide sequence: TGTGCCAGCAGTTTTGGGAGGAACGAGCAGTACTTC.